Each of the 27 T cell receptor beta chains below was sequenced from the same sample in a study of identifying expanded T cells in peripheral blood (dated by TCRdb to 2018 to 2020). The receptor library was made with the immunoSEQ multiplex PCR assay. What TCRdb holds here is the immuneACCESS table cut down to in-frame rearrangements. Part of the clones is not present; checked against another copy, under half of the missing clones reflect an unresolved V gene, and the others are unexplained. The sample contains around 100,000 clones, roughly nine tenths of them found a single time. The ten largest clones capture 17% of the sample. Material for sequencing was blood. All receptors come from a person aged 18 to 70 in good health.

The chain uses TRBV19 and TRBJ2-3; TRBD2 matches at 7 bases. V dropped 6 bases and J dropped 1; count of bases not matched to a gene: 4. The CDR3 runs 14 residues. Germline assignment: CDR1 LNHDA and CDR2 SQIVND (reference sequence). Here the CDR3 reads CASRGGSRTDTQYF. CDR3 in DNA: TGTGCCAGTAGGGGGGGGTCCCGCACAGATACGCAGTATTTT. Looking up the rest from reference TRBV19 and TRBJ2-3 gives the full variable domain: DGGITQSPKYLFRKEGQNVTLSCEQNLNHDAMYWYRQDPGQGLRLIYYSQIVNDFQKGDIAEGYSVSREKKESFPLTVTSAQKNPTAFYLCASRGGSRTDTQYFGPGTRLTVL.

The rearrangement links TRBV9 to TRBJ2-5; D gene uncertain. This CDR3 is built from 15 residues. The germline CDR1 and CDR2 sequences are SGDLS and YYNGEE. V shed 0 bases and J shed 1 base, with 10 bases lying between them. The CDR3 bases are TGTGCCAGCAGCGTAGGTTTTAACCTCCAAGAGACCCAGTACTTC. This sequence encodes CASSVGFNLQETQYF.

In its sample, this clone was seen a few times. The chain joins TRBV2 to TRBJ1-4; no firm D call. The CDR3 covers 13 residues. Per the germline V gene, CDR1 is SNHLY and CDR2 is FYNNEI. Trimming left V 4 bases short and J 8 bases short, with 11 bases between. CDR3 bases: TGTGCCAGCAGTGGGTCGGTACGGGAAAAACTGTTTTTT. Amino acids: CASSGSVREKLFF.

This sequence joins TRBV2 and TRBJ1-4; D is unresolved. This CDR3 has 15 residues. V was clipped by 4 bases and J by 7 bases, with 16 bases between them. Germline-derived CDR1 and CDR2 are SNHLY and FYNNEI. DNA for the CDR3: TGTGCCAGCAGTGGAGTGACGGGAAGTCGTGAAAAACTGTTTTTT. Encoded protein: CASSGVTGSREKLFF.

The chain uses TRBV28 and TRBJ2-7; TRBD1 agrees at 9 bases. V shed 6 bases and J 3 bases; nucleotides not matched to a gene: 15. The CDR3 is 17 residues long. CDR1 MDHEN and CDR2 SYDVKM come from the germline V gene. For the CDR3, the DNA is TGTGCCAGCAGAAGTCCCGGGACAGGGTTGGGTAGCTACGAGCAGTACTTC. Protein sequence: CASRSPGTGLGSYEQYF.

The gene calls are TRBV5-1 and TRBJ2-3; the D is unclear. V shed 1 base and J shed 1 base, with 7 bases lying between them. The V gene's germline CDR1 is SGHRS and CDR2 YFSETQ. The CDR3 length is 14 residues. The DNA of the CDR3 is TGCGCCAGCAGCTTGAACCCAGGCACAGATACGCAGTATTTT. It is translated as CASSLNPGTDTQYF. The full variable domain, completed using reference TRBV5-1 and TRBJ2-3, is KAGVTQTPRYLIKTRGQQVTLSCSPISGHRSVSWYQQTPGQGLQFLFEYFSETQRNKGNFPGRFSGRQFSNSRSEMNVSTLELGDSALYLCASSLNPGTDTQYFGPGTRLTVL.

The rearrangement links TRBV28 to TRBJ2-7; possible D gene TRBD1, 6 bases. CDR1 is MDHEN and CDR2 is SYDVKM in the germline V gene. Trimming took 8 bases from V and 4 from J, leaving 9 bases between them. The CDR3 runs 11 residues. CDR3 amino acids: CASDTGYEQYF. The DNA for the CDR3 is TGTGCCAGCGACACAGGGTACGAGCAGTACTTC.

V is TRBV5-5 and J is TRBJ2-7; 10 positions match TRBD2. The CDR3 runs to 15 residues. Germline V gives CDR1 SGHKS, CDR2 YYEKEE (reference sequence). V was clipped by 4 bases and J by 9 bases; unmatched bases: 13. The CDR3 protein is CASSLERGGIMLQYF. CDR3 DNA: TGTGCCAGCAGCCTGGAGCGGGGGGGAATTATGTTGCAGTACTTC.

The rearrangement joins TRBV7-9 to TRBJ2-7; D is ambiguous. Germline values: CDR1 SEHNR, CDR2 FQNEAQ (reference sequence). The CDR3 is 14 residues long. V was trimmed by 2 bases and J by 0 bases, leaving 8 bases between them. The CDR3 DNA reads TGTGCCAGCAGCTTAATGCAAAACTCCTACGAGCAGTACTTC. It translates to CASSLMQNSYEQYF.

J is TRBJ2-5 and V is TRBV5-1; no firm D call. CDR3 length equals 15 residues. V was shortened by 2 bases and J by 1 base, with 12 bases between the two germline ends. Looked up from germline, CDR1 is SGHRS and CDR2 is YFSETQ. The CDR3 reads CASSFSLSGQETQYF. The CDR3 DNA follows: TGCGCCAGCAGCTTCTCCCTCTCAGGCCAAGAGACCCAGTACTTC.

A single count supports this clone. One junction end disagrees with the germline gene, perhaps due to a read error. The chain recombines TRBV7-2 with TRBJ2-7; 7 bases line up with TRBD1. Germline V gene sequence: CDR1 SGHTA, CDR2 FQGNSA. CDR3 length: 12 residues. Here the CDR3 DNA reads TGTGCCAGCAGCTTAGGTGCCAGGGGGATACATTTC. Amino acids: CASSLGARGIHF.

V and J are TRBV7-9 and TRBJ1-2; D might be TRBD1 (6 bases). V lost 3 bases to trimming and J lost 4 bases, with 18 bases between them. Germline CDR1 is SEHNR and CDR2 is FQNEAQ (reference sequence). The CDR3 runs 16 residues. Here the CDR3 reads CASSLVNGGSSYGYTF. The CDR3 nucleotides read TGTGCCAGCAGCTTGGTAAATGGGGGCTCGAGCTATGGCTACACCTTC.

The chain carries TRBV6-1 and TRBJ1-1; no definite D call. The germline V and J ends were trimmed by 5 bases and 5 bases, with 12 bases remaining between them. Per the germline V gene, CDR1 is MNHNS and CDR2 is SASEGT. This CDR3 spans 13 amino acids. The CDR3 sequence: CASSLHVRTEAFF. CDR3 coding DNA: TGTGCCAGCAGTTTACACGTGAGAACTGAAGCTTTCTTT.

The gene calls are TRBV11-3 and TRBJ2-3; possible D gene TRBD2, 8 bases. Trimming stripped 4 bases from V and 2 bases from J, with 16 bases between. Germline-derived CDR1 and CDR2 are SGHNT and YENEEA. The CDR3 contains 16 residues. The CDR3 coding sequence is TGTGCCAGCAGCTCCCGGGAGGGGGCCAACACAGATACGCAGTATTTT. It translates to CASSSREGANTDTQYF. Full variable domain (remainder filled in from reference TRBV11-3 and TRBJ2-3): EAGVVQSPRYKIIEKKQPVAFWCNPISGHNTLYWYLQNLGQGPELLIRYENEEAVDDSQLPKDRFSAERLKGVDSTLKIQPAELGDSAVYLCASSSREGANTDTQYFGPGTRLTVL.

V and J are TRBV5-8 and TRBJ1-3, with D maybe TRBD1 (6 bases). Germline V lookup: CDR1 SGHTS, CDR2 YDEGEE. The CDR3 runs 15 residues. The V end lost 0 bases, the J end lost 4 bases, and 11 bases lay between the germline ends. In DNA form, the CDR3 reads TGTGCCAGCAGCTTGGGACAGGTGAAAGGAAACACCATATATTTT. Protein: CASSLGQVKGNTIYF.

This chain uses TRBV4-3 with TRBJ1-2; D is perhaps TRBD1 (6 bases). The length of the CDR3 is 14 residues. Per the germline V gene, CDR1 is LGHNA and CDR2 is YSLEER. The ends were cut back, 0 bases at V and 9 bases at J, with 14 bases in the middle. In DNA, the CDR3 is TGCGCCAGCAGCCAAGATTGGGGGGCGCAGAGCTACACCTTC. Amino acid sequence: CASSQDWGAQSYTF.

This clone was seen a single time. The rearrangement links TRBV7-8 to TRBJ2-5; no firm D call. Germline values: CDR1 SGHVS, CDR2 FQNEAQ. Trimming removed 8 bases from V and 3 bases from J, with 19 bases in between. The CDR3 spans 15 residues. The CDR3 region is CASSLGWDLKETQYF. In DNA form, the CDR3 reads TGTGCCAGCTCCCTAGGGTGGGATTTGAAAGAGACCCAGTACTTC.

DNA for the CDR3: TGTGCCAGCAGCGTGAACCAGGGTGACCGAAACACCATATATTTT. This sequence encodes CASSVNQGDRNTIYF. The chain recombines TRBV9 with TRBJ1-3; tentative D call: TRBD1 (5 bases). The ends were cut back, 2 bases at V and 5 bases at J, with 14 bases in the middle. Germline V CDR1 and CDR2: SGDLS, YYNGEE. There are 15 residues in the CDR3.

The chain carries TRBV13 and TRBJ2-5; D not certain. V was trimmed by 4 bases and J by 1 base, leaving 10 bases between them. CDR1 is PRHDT, CDR2 FYEKMQ, per germline (reference sequence). This CDR3 spans 14 amino acids. CDR3 in DNA: TGTGCCAGCAGCTCCTCAGCGTTCCAAGAGACCCAGTACTTC. Amino acid sequence: CASSSSAFQETQYF.

This chain links TRBV10-3 with TRBJ1-6; D is ambiguous. The CDR3 extends over 16 amino acids. Per the germline V gene, CDR1 is ENHRY and CDR2 is SYGVKD. V was trimmed by 3 bases and J by 0 bases, leaving 9 bases between them. In nucleotides, the CDR3 is TGTGCCATCAGTGACAGTAGGAGCTCCTATAATTCACCCCTCCACTTT. Its translation is CAISDSRSSYNSPLHF.

The V call is TRBV5-1, the J call TRBJ1-6; 7 nucleotides agree with TRBD1. With 5 bases clipped from V and 9 bases from J, the junction kept 11 bases outside the gene matches. The CDR3 totals 15 residues. CDR1 is SGHRS and CDR2 is YFSETQ in the germline V gene. CDR3 in amino acids: CASRRPGQFISPLHF. CDR3 bases: TGCGCCAGCAGGAGGCCGGGACAGTTTATTTCACCCCTCCACTTT. The full variable domain, completed using reference TRBV5-1 and TRBJ1-6, is KAGVTQTPRYLIKTRGQQVTLSCSPISGHRSVSWYQQTPGQGLQFLFEYFSETQRNKGNFPGRFSGRQFSNSRSEMNVSTLELGDSALYLCASRRPGQFISPLHFGNGTRLTVT.

V is TRBV5-4 and J is TRBJ1-1, with 8 bases fitting TRBD1. The J segment lost 4 bases and the V segment lost 5 bases, leaving 10 bases of the junction unmatched. Germline V gene data show CDR1 as SGHNT and CDR2 as YYREEE (reference sequence). This CDR3 spans 15 amino acids. CDR3 nucleotide sequence: TGTGCCAGCAGACTGAGAACAGGGGGTATCACTGAAGCTTTCTTT. It yields the protein CASRLRTGGITEAFF.

This rearrangement joins TRBV9 to TRBJ1-2, with a possible D match to TRBD1 (6 bases). The CDR3 has 13 amino acids. V lost 5 bases, J lost 5 bases, and 13 bases lay in between. Germline loops: CDR1 SGDLS, CDR2 YYNGEE. CDR3 amino acids: CASRGPGDYGYTF. The CDR3 DNA follows: TGTGCCAGCAGGGGCCCAGGGGATTATGGCTACACCTTC.

V and J are TRBV19 and TRBJ1-2; no clear D. Germline CDR1 LNHDA, CDR2 SQIVND (reference sequence). V lost 10 bases and J 3 bases, leaving 18 bases between the germline ends. This CDR3 has 14 residues. The CDR3 sequence: CATRRGEAYYGYTF. CDR3 nucleotides: TGTGCCACGAGACGTGGAGAGGCATACTATGGCTACACCTTC.

V usage is TRBV7-9 and J usage is TRBJ2-2; D is uncertain. The CDR3 sequence is 14 residues long. Per the germline V gene, CDR1 is SEHNR and CDR2 is FQNEAQ (reference sequence). The V gene lost 1 base and the J gene lost 0 bases, with 3 bases spanning the gap. Here the CDR3 DNA reads TGTGCCAGCAGCTTAGGCGCGAACACCGGGGAGCTGTTTTTT. As protein: CASSLGANTGELFF.

The V call is TRBV6-5, the J call TRBJ1-5; a weak D match, TRBD1 (5 bases). The CDR3 contains 16 residues. Germline assignment: CDR1 MNHEY and CDR2 SVGAGI. Trimming removed 2 bases from V and 4 bases from J, with 15 bases in between. The CDR3 spells CASSYRSGGENQPQHF. The CDR3 DNA is TGTGCCAGCAGTTACCGGTCGGGAGGGGAGAATCAGCCCCAGCATTTT.

This clone was seen a handful of times. V gene TRBV15 combines with J gene TRBJ2-1; weak D call: TRBD1 (6 bases). The germline V gene has CDR1 LNHNV and CDR2 YYDKDF (reference sequence). V shed 0 bases and J shed 9 bases, with 9 bases lying between them. The CDR3 length is 13 residues. This CDR3 reads CATSRDSRGEQFF. DNA for the CDR3: TGTGCCACCAGCAGAGATTCCAGGGGTGAGCAGTTCTTC.